The sequence of this TCR beta chain was determined in a study of tumor and adjacent non-tumor tissue in lung cancer. Study overall: There were roughly 11 adenocarcinoma, a couple of squamous cell carcinoma and 1 small cell lung cancer cases.

Germline CDR1 reads SGHAT; CDR2 reads FQNNGV. The CDR3 length is 17 residues. Points from the study as a whole: Patients with more diverse tumor TCRs had worse survival.

The template was RNA from unsorted bulk tissue. TCRbeta libraries were built with three rounds of nested PCR, modified from ARM-PCR. A single record per CDR3 protein comes from TCRdb applying MiXCR to the multiplex PCR reads. The sample carries approximately 120,000 distinct CDR3 sequences, 66% recorded once. As regards this clonotype: Its antigen is not known. Compared with germline, one end of the junction differs, possibly owing to a read error.

V usage is TRBV11-2 and J usage is TRBJ2-6, with D possibly being TRBD1 (5 bases). The sequenced sample consisted of lung tumor tissue. The sequence derives from a man aged 25 to 40 with non-small cell lung cancer. The CDR3 DNA reads as TGTGCCAACAGCTTGGTCGCCCAGCGATCTGGGGCCAGCGTCCTGACTTTC. It encodes CANSLVAQRSGASVLTF.